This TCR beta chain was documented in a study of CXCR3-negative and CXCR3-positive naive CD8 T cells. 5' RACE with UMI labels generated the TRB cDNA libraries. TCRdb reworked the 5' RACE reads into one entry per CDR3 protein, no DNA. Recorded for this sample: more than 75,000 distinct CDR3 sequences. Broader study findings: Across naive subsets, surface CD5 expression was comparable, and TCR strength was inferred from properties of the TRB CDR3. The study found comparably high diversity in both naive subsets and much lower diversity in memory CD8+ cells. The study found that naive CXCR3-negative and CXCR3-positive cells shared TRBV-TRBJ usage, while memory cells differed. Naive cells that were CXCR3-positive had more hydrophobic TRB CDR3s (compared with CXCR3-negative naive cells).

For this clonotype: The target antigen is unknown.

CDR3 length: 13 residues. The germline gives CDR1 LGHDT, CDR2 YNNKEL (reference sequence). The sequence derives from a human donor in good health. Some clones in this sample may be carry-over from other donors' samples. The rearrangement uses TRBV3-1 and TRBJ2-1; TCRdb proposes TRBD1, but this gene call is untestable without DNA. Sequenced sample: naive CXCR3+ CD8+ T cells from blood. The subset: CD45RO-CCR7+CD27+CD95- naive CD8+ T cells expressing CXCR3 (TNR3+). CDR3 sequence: CASRGQGADEQFF.